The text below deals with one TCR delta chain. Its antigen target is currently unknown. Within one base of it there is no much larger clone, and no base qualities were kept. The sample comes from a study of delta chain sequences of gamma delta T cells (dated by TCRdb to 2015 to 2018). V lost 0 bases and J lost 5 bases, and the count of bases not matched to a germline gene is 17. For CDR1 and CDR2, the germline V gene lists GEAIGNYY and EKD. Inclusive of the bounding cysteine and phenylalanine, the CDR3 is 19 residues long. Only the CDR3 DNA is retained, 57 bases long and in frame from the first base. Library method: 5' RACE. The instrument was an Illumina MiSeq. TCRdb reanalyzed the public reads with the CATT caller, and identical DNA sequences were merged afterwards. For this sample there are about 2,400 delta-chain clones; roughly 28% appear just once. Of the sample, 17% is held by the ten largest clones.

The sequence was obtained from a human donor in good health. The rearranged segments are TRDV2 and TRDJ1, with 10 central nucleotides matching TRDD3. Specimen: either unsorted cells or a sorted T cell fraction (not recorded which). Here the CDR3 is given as CACDTLRPTPGDTGDKLIF. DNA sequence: TGTGCCTGTGACACCTTACGTCCTACGCCGGGGGATACGGGGGATAAACTCATCTTT.